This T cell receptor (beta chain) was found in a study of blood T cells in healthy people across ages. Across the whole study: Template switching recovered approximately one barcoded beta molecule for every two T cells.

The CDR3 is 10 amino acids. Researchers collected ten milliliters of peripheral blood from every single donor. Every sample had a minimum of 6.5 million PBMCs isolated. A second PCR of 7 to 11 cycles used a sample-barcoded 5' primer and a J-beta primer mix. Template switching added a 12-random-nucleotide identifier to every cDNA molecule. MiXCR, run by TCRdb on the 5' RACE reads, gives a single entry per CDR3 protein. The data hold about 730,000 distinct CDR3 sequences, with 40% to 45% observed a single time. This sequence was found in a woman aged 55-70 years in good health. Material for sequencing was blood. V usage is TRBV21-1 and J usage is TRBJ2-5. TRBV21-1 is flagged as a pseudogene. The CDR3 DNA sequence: TGTGCCGGATCGAGGGAGACCCAGTACTTC. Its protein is CAGSRETQYF.